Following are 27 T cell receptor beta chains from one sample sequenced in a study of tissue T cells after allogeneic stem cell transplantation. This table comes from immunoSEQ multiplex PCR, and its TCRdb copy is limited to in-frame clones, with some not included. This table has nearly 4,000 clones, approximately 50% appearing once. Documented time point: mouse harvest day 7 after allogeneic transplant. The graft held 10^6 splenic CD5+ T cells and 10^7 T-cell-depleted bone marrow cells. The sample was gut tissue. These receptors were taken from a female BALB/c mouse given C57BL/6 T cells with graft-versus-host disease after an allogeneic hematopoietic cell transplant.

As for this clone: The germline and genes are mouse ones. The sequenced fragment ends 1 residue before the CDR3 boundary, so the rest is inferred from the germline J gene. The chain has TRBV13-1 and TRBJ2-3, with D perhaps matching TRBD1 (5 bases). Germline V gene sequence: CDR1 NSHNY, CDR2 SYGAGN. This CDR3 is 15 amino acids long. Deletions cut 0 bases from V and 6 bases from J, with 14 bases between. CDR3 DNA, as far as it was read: TGTGCCAGCAGTGATGCGGAGCAGGGAGGGGAAACGCTGTAT. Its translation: CASSDAEQGGETLY. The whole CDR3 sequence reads CASSDAEQGGETLYF.

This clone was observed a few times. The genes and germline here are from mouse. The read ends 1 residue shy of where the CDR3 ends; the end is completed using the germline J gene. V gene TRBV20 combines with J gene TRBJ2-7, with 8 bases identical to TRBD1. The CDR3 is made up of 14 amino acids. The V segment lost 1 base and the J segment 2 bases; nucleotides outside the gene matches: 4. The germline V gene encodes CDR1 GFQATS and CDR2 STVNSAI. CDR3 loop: CGARGPGQAYEQYF. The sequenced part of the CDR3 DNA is TGTGGTGCTAGGGGTCCGGGACAGGCCTATGAACAGTAC. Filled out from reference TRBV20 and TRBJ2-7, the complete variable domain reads GALVYQYPRRTICKSGTSMRMECQAVGFQATSVAWYRQSPQKTFELIALSTVNSAIKYEQNFTQEKFPISHPNLSFSSMTVLNAYLEDRGLYLCGARGPGQAYEQYFGPGTRLTVL.

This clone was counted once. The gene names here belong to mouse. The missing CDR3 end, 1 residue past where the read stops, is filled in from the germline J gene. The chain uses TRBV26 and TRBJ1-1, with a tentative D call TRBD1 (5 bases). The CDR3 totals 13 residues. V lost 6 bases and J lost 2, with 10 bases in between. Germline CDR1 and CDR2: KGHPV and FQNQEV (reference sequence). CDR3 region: CASRRTLNTEVFF. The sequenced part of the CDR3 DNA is TGTGCCAGCAGACGGACACTCAACACAGAAGTCTTC. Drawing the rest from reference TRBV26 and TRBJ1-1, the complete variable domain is NSKVIQTPRYLVKGQGQKAKMRCIPEKGHPVVFWYQQNKNNEFKFLINFQNQEVLQQIDMTEKRFSAECPSNSPCSLEIQSSEAGDSALYLCASRRTLNTEVFFGKGTRLTVV.

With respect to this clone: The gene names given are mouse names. CDR3 residues: CASSADRGGSPLYF. CDR3 bases read: TGTGCCAGCAGCGCCGACAGGGGTGGGTCGCCCCTCTAC. V is TRBV13-1 and J is TRBJ1-6; 8 bases map to TRBD1. The CDR3 end falls 1 residue outside the read, so it is completed with the germline J gene. TRBJ1-6 is flagged as an ORF with uncertain function. With V trimmed by 5 bases and J by 10 bases, 8 bases remained unmatched. CDR3 size: 14 residues. Per germline, CDR1 NSHNY and CDR2 SYGAGN.

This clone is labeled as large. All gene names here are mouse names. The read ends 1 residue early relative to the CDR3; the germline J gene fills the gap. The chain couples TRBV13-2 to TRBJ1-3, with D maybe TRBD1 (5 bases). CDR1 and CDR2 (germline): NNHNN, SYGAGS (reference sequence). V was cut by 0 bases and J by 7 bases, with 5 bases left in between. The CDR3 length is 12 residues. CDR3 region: CASGDGGNTLYF. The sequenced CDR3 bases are TGTGCCAGCGGTGATGGGGGGAATACGCTCTAT.

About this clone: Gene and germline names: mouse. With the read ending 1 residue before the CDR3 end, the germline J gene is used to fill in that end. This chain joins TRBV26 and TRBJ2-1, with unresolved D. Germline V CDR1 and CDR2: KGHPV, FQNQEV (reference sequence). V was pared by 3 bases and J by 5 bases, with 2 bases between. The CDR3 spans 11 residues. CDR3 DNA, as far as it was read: TGTGCCAGCAGTCTCCATGCTGAGCAGTTC. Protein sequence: CASSLHAEQF. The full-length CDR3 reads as CASSLHAEQFF.

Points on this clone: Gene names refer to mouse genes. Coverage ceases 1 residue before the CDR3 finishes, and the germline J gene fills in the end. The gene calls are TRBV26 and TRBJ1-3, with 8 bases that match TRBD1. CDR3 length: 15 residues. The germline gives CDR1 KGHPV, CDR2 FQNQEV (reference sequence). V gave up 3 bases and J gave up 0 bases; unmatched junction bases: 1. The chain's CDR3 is CASSLQGASGNTLYF. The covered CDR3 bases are TGTGCCAGCAGTCTCCAGGGGGCTTCTGGAAATACGCTCTAT.

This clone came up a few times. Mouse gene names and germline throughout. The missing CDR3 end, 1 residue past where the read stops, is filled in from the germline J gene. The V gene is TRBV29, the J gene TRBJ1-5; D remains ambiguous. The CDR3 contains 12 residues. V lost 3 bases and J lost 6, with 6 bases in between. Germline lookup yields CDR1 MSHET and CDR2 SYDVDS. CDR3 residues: CASSFRGQAPLF. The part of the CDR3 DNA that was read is TGTGCTAGCAGTTTTCGCGGCCAGGCTCCGCTT. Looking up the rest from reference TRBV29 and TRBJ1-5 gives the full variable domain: DMKVTQMPRYLIKRMGENVLLECGQDMSHETMYWYRQDPGLGLQLIYISYDVDSNSEGDIPKGYRVSRKKREHFSLILDSAKTNQTSVYFCASSFRGQAPLFGEGTRLSVL.

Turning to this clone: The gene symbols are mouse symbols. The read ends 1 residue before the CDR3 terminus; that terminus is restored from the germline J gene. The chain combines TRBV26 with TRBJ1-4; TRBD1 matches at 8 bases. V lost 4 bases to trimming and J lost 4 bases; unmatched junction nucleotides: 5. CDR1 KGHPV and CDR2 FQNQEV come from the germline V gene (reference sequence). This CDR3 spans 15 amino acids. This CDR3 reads CASSPRQGYNERLFF. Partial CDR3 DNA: TGTGCCAGCAGTCCTCGACAGGGGTACAACGAAAGATTATTT.

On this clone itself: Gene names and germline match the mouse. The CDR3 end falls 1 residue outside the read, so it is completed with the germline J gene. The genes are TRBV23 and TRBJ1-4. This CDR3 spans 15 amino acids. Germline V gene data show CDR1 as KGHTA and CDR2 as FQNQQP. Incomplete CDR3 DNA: TGCTCCAGCAGTCAGGGGGCGCCCCCCAACGAAAGATTATTT. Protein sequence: CSSSQGAPPNERLF. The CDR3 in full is CSSSQGAPPNERLFF.

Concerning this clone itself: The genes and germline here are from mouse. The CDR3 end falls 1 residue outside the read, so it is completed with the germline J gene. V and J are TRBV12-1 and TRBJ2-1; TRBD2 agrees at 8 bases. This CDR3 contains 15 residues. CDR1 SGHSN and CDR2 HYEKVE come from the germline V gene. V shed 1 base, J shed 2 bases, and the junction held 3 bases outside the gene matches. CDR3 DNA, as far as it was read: TGTGCCAGCTCTCTTGGGGGGGAAGACTATGCTGAGCAGTTC. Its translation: CASSLGGEDYAEQF. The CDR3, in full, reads CASSLGGEDYAEQFF.

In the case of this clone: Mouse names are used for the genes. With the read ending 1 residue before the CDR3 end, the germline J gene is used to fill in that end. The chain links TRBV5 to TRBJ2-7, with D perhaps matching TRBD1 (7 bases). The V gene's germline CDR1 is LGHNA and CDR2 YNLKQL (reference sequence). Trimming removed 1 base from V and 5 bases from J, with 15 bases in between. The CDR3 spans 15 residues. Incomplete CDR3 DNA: TGTGCCAGCAGCCAAGTAGGGGGCGAGAGGGATGAACAGTAC. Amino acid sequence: CASSQVGGERDEQY. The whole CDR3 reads CASSQVGGERDEQYF.

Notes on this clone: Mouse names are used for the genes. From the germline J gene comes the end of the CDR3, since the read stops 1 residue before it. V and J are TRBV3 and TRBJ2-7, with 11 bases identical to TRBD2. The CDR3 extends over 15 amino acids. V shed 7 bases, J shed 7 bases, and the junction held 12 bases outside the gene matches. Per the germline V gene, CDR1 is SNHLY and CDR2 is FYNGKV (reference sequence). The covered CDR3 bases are TGTGCCAGCAAAAAGGGGGACTGGGGGTTGGGAGAACAGTAC. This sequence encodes CASKKGDWGLGEQY. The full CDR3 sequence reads CASKKGDWGLGEQYF.

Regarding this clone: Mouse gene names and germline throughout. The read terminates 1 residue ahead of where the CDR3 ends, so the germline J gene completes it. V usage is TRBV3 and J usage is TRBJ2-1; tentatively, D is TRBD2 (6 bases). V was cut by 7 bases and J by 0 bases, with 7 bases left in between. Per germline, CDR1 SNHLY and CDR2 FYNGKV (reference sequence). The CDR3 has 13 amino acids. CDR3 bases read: TGTGCCAGCACCTGGGGTAACTATGCTGAGCAGTTC. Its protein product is CASTWGNYAEQF. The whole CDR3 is CASTWGNYAEQFF.

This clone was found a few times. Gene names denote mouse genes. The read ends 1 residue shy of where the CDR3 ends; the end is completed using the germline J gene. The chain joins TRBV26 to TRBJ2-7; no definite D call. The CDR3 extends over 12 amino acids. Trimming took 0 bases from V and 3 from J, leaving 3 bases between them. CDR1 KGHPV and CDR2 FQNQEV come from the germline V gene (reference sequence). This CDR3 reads CASSLSDYEQYF. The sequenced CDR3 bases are TGTGCCAGCAGTCTGTCAGACTATGAACAGTAC.

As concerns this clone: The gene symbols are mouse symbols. The sequenced part of the CDR3 DNA is TGTGCCAGCAGCCAGACAGGTTATTCTGGAAATACGCTCTAT. It codes for CASSQTGYSGNTLY. The CDR3 as a whole reads CASSQTGYSGNTLYF. The chain has TRBV5 and TRBJ1-3; D is perhaps TRBD1 (6 bases). The read ends 1 residue early relative to the CDR3; the germline J gene fills the gap. Germline loops: CDR1 LGHNA, CDR2 YNLKQL (reference sequence). Trimming stripped 3 bases from V and 0 bases from J, with 9 bases between. The CDR3 loop spans 15 amino acids.

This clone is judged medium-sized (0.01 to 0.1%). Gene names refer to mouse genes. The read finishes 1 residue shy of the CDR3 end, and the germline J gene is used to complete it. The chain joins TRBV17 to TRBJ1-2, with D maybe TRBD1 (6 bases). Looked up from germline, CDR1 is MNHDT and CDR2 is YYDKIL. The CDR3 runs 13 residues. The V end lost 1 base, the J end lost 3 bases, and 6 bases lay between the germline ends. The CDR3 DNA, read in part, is TGTGCTAGCAGTAGAGCAGGGGACTCCGACTACACC. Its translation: CASSRAGDSDYT. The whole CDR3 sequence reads CASSRAGDSDYTF.

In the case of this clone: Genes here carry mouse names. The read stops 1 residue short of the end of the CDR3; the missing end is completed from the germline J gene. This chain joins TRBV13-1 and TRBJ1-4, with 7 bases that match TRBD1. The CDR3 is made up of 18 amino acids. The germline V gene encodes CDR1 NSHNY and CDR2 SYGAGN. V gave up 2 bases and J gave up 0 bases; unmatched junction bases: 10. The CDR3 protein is CASSDPQGPSISNERLFF. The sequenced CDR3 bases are TGTGCCAGCAGTGACCCACAGGGGCCGTCCATTTCCAACGAAAGATTATTT.

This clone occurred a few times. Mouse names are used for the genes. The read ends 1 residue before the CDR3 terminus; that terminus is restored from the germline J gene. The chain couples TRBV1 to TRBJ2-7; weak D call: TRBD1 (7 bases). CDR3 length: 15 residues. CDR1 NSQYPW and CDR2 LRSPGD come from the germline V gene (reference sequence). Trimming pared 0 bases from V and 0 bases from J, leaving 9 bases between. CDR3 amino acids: CTCSADQGGSYEQYF. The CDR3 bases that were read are TGCACCTGCAGTGCAGATCAGGGGGGCTCCTATGAACAGTAC. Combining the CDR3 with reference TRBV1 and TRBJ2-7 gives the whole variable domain VTLLEQNPRWRLVPRGQAVNLRCILKNSQYPWMSWYQQDLQKQLQWLFTLRSPGDKEVKSLPGADYLATRVTDTELRLQVANMSQGRTLYCTCSADQGGSYEQYFGPGTRLTVL.

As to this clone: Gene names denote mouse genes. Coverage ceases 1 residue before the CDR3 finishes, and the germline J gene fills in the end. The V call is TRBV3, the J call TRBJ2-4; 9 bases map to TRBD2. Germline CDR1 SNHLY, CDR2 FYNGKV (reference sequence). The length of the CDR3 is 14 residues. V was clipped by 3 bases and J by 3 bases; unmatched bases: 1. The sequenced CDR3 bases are TGTGCCAGCAGCTTTACTGGGGGGCAAAACACCTTGTAC. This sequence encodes CASSFTGGQNTLY. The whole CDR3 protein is CASSFTGGQNTLYF.

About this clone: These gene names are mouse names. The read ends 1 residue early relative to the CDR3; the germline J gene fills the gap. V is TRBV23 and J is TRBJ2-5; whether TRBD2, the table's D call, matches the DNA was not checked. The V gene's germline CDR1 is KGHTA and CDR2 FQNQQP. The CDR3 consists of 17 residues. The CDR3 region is CSSSQVGGLGGRDTQYF. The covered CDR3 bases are TGCTCCAGCAGTCAAGTCGGCGGACTGGGGGGGCGGGACACCCAGTAC.

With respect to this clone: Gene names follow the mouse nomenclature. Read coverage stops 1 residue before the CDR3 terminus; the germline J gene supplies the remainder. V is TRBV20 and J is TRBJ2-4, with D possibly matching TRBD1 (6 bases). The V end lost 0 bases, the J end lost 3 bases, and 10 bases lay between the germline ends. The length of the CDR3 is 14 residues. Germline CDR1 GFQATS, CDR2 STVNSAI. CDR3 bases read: TGTGGTGCTAGGGAACAGGGAAGACAAAACACCTTGTAC. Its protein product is CGAREQGRQNTLY. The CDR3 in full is CGAREQGRQNTLYF.

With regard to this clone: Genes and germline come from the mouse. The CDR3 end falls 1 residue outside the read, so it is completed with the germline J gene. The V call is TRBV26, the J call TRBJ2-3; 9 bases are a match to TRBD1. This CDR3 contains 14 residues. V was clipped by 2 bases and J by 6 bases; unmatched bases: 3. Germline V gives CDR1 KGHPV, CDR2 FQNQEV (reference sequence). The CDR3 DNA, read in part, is TGTGCCAGCAGTCTGACAGGGGGCCGGGAAACGCTGTAT. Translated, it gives CASSLTGGRETLY. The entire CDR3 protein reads CASSLTGGRETLYF.

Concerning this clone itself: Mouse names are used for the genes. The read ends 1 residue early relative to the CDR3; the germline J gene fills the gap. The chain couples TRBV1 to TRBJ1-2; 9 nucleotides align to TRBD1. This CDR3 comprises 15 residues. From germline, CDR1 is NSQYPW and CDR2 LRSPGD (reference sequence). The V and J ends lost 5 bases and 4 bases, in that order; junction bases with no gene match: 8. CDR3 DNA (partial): TGCACCTGCAGTTCTCGGGACAGGGAGGGCTCCGACTACACC. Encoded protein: CTCSSRDREGSDYT. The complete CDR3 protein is CTCSSRDREGSDYTF.

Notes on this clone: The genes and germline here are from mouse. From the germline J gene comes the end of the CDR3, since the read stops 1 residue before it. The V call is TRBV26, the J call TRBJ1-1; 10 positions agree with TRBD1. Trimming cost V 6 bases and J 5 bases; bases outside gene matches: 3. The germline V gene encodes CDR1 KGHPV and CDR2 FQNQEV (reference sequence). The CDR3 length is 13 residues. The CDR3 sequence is CASSRDRGTEVFF. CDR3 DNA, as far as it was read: TGTGCCAGCAGCCGGGACAGGGGAACAGAAGTCTTC.

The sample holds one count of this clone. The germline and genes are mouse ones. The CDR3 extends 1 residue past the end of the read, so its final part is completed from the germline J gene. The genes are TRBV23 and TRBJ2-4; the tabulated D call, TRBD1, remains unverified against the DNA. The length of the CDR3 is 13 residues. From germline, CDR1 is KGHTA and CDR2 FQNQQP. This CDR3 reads CSSSQPGKDTLYF. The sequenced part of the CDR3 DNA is TGCTCCAGCAGTCAACCAGGGAAGGACACCTTGTAC.

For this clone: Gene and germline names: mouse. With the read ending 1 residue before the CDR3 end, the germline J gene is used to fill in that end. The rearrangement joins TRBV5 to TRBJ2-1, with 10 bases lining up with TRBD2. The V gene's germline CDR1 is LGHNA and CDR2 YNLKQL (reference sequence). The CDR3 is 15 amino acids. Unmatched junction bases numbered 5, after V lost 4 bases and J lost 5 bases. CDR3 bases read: TGTGCCAGCAGCCCTCGCTGGGGGGGCGATGCTGAGCAGTTC. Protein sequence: CASSPRWGGDAEQF. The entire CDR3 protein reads CASSPRWGGDAEQFF.